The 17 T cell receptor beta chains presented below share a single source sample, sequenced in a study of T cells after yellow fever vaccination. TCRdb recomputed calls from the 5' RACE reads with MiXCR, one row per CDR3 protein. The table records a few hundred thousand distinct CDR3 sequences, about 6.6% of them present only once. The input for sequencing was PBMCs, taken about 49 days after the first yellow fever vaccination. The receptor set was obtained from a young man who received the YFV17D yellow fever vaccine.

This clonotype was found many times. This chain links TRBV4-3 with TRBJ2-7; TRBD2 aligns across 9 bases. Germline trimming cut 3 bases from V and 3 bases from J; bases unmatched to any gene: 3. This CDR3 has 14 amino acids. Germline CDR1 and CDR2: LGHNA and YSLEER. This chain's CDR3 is CASSHRLADYEQYF. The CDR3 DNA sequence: TGCGCCAGCAGCCACCGACTAGCGGACTACGAGCAGTACTTC.

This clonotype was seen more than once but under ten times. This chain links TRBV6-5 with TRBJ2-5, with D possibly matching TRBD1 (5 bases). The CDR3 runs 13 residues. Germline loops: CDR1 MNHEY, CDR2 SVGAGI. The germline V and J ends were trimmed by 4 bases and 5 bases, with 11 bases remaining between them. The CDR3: CASSSQGRETQYF. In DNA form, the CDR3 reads TGTGCCAGCAGTTCTCAGGGAAGGGAGACCCAGTACTTC.

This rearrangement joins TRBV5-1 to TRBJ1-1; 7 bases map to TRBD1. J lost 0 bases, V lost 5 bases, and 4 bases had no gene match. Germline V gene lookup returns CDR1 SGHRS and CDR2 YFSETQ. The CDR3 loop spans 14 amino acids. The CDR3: CASSWDRMNTEAFF. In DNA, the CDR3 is TGCGCCAGCAGTTGGGACAGAATGAACACTGAAGCTTTCTTT.

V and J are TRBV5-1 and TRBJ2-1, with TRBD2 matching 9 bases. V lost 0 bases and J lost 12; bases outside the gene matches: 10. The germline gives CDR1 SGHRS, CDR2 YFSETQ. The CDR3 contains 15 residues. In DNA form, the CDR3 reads TGCGCCAGCAGCTTGGGTGGGACTAGCCGTGTGGTGCAGTTCTTC. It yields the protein CASSLGGTSRVVQFF.

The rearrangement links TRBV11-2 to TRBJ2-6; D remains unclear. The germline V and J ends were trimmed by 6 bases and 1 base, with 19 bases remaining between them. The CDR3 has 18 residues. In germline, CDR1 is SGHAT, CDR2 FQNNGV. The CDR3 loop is CASRLSGSYRSGANVLTF. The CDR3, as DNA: TGTGCCAGCAGACTTAGTGGCAGCTACCGTTCTGGGGCCAACGTCCTGACTTTC.

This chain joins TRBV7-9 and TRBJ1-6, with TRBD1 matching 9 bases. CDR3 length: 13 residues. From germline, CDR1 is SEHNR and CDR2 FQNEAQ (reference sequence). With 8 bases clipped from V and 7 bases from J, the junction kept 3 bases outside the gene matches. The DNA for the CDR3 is TGTGCCAGCGGAGGACAGGGGAATTCACCCCTCCACTTT. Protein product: CASGGQGNSPLHF. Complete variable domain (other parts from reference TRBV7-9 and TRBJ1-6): DTGVSQNPRHKITKRGQNVTFRCDPISEHNRLYWYRQTLGQGPEFLTYFQNEAQLEKSRLLSDRFSAERPKGSFSTLEIQRTEQGDSAMYLCASGGQGNSPLHFGNGTRLTVT.

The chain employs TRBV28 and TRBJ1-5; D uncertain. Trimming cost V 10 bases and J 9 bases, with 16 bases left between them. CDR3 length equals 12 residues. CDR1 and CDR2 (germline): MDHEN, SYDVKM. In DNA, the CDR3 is TGTGCCACAAGTCCCCTCGACGGGCCCCAGCATTTT. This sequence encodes CATSPLDGPQHF.

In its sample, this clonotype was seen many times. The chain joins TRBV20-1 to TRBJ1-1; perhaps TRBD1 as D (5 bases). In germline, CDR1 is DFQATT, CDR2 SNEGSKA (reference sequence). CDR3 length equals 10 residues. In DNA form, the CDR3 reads TGCAGGGGGTGGGGGACTGAAGCTTTCTTT. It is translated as CRGWGTEAFF.

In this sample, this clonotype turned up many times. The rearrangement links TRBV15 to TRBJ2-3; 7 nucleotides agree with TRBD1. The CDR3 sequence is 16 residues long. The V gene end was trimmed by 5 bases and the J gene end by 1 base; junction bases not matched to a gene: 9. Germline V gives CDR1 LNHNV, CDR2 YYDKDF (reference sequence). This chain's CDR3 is CATSGIQGLGTDTQYF. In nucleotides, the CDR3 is TGTGCCACCAGCGGCATACAGGGGCTGGGCACAGATACGCAGTATTTT. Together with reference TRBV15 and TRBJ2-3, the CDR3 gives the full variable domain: DAMVIQNPRYQVTQFGKPVTLSCSQTLNHNVMYWYQQKSSQAPKLLFHYYDKDFNNEADTPDNFQSRRPNTSFCFLDIRSPGLGDTAMYLCATSGIQGLGTDTQYFGPGTRLTVL.

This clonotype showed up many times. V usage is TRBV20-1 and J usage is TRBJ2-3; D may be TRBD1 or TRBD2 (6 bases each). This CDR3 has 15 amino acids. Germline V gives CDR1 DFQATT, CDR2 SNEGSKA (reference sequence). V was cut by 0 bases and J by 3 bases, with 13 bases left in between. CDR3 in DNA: TGCAGTGCTAGAGACAGAGGGGGGAAGACAGATACGCAGTATTTT. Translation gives CSARDRGGKTDTQYF.

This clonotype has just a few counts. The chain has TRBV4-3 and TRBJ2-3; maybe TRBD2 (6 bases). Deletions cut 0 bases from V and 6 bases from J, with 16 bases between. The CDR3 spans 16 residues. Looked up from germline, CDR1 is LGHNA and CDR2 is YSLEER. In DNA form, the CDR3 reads TGCGCCAGCAGCCAAGATCTGGCTATTGGGGGGGATACGCAGTATTTT. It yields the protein CASSQDLAIGGDTQYF.

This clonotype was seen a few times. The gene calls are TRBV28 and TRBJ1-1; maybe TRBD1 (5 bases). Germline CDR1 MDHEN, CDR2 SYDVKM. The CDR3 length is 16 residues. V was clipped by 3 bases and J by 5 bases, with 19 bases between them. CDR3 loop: CASSFLGEQRGTEAFF. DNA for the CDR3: TGTGCCAGCAGTTTCTTAGGGGAACAAAGGGGAACTGAAGCTTTCTTT.

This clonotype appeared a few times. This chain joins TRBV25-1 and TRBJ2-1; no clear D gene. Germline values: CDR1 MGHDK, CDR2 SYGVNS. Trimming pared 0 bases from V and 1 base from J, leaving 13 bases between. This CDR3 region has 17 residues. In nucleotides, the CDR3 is TGTGCCAGCAGTGAATATCGTGCCTTAGCATCCTACAATGAGCAGTTCTTC. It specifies CASSEYRALASYNEQFF.

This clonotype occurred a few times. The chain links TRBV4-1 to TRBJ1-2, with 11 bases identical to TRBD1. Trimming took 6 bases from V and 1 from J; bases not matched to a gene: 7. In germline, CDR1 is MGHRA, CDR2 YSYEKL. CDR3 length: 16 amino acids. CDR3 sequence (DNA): TGCGCCAGCAGTCTAACCGGGACAGGGGGTAACTATGGCTACACCTTC. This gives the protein CASSLTGTGGNYGYTF.

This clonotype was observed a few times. CDR3 amino acids: CSAQSHLPGLHQTQYF. The CDR3, as DNA: TGCAGTGCTCAATCGCACCTCCCGGGACTCCACCAGACCCAGTACTTC. V usage is TRBV20-1 and J usage is TRBJ2-5; possible D gene TRBD2, 6 bases. Deletions cut 5 bases from V and 6 bases from J, with 25 bases between. The germline V gene has CDR1 DFQATT and CDR2 SNEGSKA (reference sequence). CDR3 size: 16 residues.

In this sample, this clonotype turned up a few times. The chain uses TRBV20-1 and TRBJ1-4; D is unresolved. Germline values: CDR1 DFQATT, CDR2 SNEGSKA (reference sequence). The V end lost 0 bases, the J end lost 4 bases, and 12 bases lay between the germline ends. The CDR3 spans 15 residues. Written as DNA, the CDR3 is TGCAGTGCTAGAGATCCGTGGCTGGGTAATGAAAAACTGTTTTTT. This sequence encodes CSARDPWLGNEKLFF.

The CDR3 DNA reads TGCGCCAGCAGCTTGGATCAGCTAGCGGGGAACGAGCAGTACTTC. This encodes CASSLDQLAGNEQYF. This chain connects TRBV5-1 to TRBJ2-7, with 9 bases lining up with TRBD2. The germline V gene encodes CDR1 SGHRS and CDR2 YFSETQ. This CDR3 is built from 15 residues. The trim removed 0 bases at V and 5 bases at J, leaving 6 bases unmatched. Full variable domain (rest looked up from reference TRBV5-1 and TRBJ2-7): KAGVTQTPRYLIKTRGQQVTLSCSPISGHRSVSWYQQTPGQGLQFLFEYFSETQRNKGNFPGRFSGRQFSNSRSEMNVSTLELGDSALYLCASSLDQLAGNEQYFGPGTRLTVT.